The entry below describes one TCR beta chain. Its target is not known. Trimming removed 3 bases from V and 6 bases from J, with 14 bases in between. The CDR3 has 14 amino acids. From germline, CDR1 is SGHVS and CDR2 FNYEAQ. These data belong to a study of T cell repertoires in cytomegalovirus infection. Study-level background: Epitope selection comprised recently identified HLA-C-restricted CMV epitopes and well-studied HLA-B-restricted CMV epitopes. Whole-study findings and limits: In two of eight donors, the top clonotype was HLA-C-restricted CMV-specific.

A single record per CDR3 protein comes from TCRdb applying MiXCR to the reads. The table records 80,000 to 95,000 distinct CDR3 sequences, approximately 32% of them present only once. V usage is TRBV7-6 and J usage is TRBJ1-1; a weak D match, TRBD1 (6 bases). The material sequenced was CD8+ T cells from cultured PBMCs, taken from culture after CMV antigen stimulation. The receptor was derived from a human donor in good health (CMV status not recorded). Some clones in this sample may be carry-over from other donors' samples. In DNA, the CDR3 is TGTGCCAGCAGCTTCATCGGGGGGGGCGCTGAAGCTTTCTTT. This codes for CASSFIGGGAEAFF.